These 13 T cell receptor beta chains originate from one sample sequenced in a study of T cells in Graves' hyperthyroidism and ophthalmopathy. Authors of the study amplified TCR beta CDR3 regions from RNA transcripts. During a first-round RT-PCR of the TCR CDR3, the HTBI primer set was used. MiXCR was run by TCRdb on the multiplex PCR reads, yielding one entry per CDR3 protein. The data show hundreds of thousands of distinct CDR3 sequences, roughly 40% seen once. The sample taken for sequencing was blood. These receptors were collected from a young man with Graves' hyperthyroidism.

J is TRBJ1-5 and V is TRBV12-3 or TRBV12-4; the D gene is possibly TRBD1 (5 bases). This CDR3 comprises 14 residues. V lost 3 bases to trimming and J lost 4 bases, with 10 bases between them. This CDR3 is CASSFMTDNQPQHF. In DNA form, the CDR3 reads TGTGCCAGCAGTTTTATGACAGATAATCAGCCCCAGCATTTT.

A remark on this clonotype: This may stem from a read error, because a much larger clone lies one nucleotide away. The chain carries TRBV12-3 or TRBV12-4 and TRBJ2-7; 8 bases line up with TRBD1. The CDR3 length is 12 residues. The DNA for the CDR3 is TGTACCAGCAGTCTCGGACAGGGAGATAGGTACTTC. As protein: CTSSLGQGDRYF.

The V call is TRBV28, the J call TRBJ2-7; D is ambiguous. Germline V gene data show CDR1 as MDHEN and CDR2 as SYDVKM. The V end lost 4 bases, the J end lost 11 bases, and 9 bases lay between the germline ends. The CDR3 runs to 10 residues. The CDR3 sequence: CASSYGVKYF. CDR3 nucleotide sequence: TGTGCCAGCAGTTATGGGGTTAAGTACTTC.

J is TRBJ2-5 and V is TRBV7-9; possibly TRBD1 for D (5 bases). The CDR3 consists of 13 residues. V was trimmed by 5 bases and J by 7 bases, leaving 14 bases between them. CDR1 and CDR2 from the germline V gene are SEHNR and FQNEAQ (reference sequence). This CDR3 reads CASSLGVLGTQYF. The DNA for the CDR3 is TGTGCCAGCAGCCTAGGGGTTCTAGGGACCCAGTACTTC.

This clonotype was observed a handful of times. The CDR3 sequence: CASSSQGLGNSPLHF. The CDR3 DNA is TGTGCCAGCAGCTCCCAGGGCTTGGGGAATTCACCCCTCCACTTT. This chain links TRBV7-2 with TRBJ1-6; D might be TRBD1 (5 bases). The germline CDR1 and CDR2 sequences are SGHTA and FQGNSA. Trimming took 4 bases from V and 7 from J, leaving 14 bases between them. This CDR3 has 15 amino acids.

There are many counts of this clonotype. This sequence joins TRBV10-2 and TRBJ1-2, with TRBD1 matching over 8 bases. Germline trimming cut 6 bases from V and 5 bases from J; bases unmatched to any gene: 8. Germline V gene lookup returns CDR1 WSHSY and CDR2 SAAADI. CDR3 length equals 14 residues. The CDR3 region is CASSDRGNLYGYTF. The CDR3 DNA follows: TGCGCCAGCAGCGACAGGGGTAATCTGTATGGCTACACCTTC.

This clonotype was counted only a few times. Since the CDR3 does not end with the conserved phenylalanine or tryptophan, this likely comes from a read error. The chain employs TRBV7-9 and TRBJ1-1; the D gene is possibly TRBD1 (5 bases). Germline V lookup: CDR1 SEHNR, CDR2 FQNEAQ (reference sequence). The CDR3 consists of 14 residues. V shed 1 base and J shed 4 bases, with 10 bases lying between them. This CDR3 is CASSLEGQVTEAFL. The DNA of the CDR3 is TGTGCCAGCAGCTTAGAGGGGCAAGTCACTGAAGCTTTCCTT.

This clonotype came up many times. V and J are TRBV25-1 and TRBJ2-3, with TRBD1 identical over 8 bases. J gave up 5 bases and V 3 bases, and 4 bases lay outside the gene matches. This CDR3 is built from 14 residues. From germline, CDR1 is MGHDK and CDR2 SYGVNS. The CDR3 sequence is CASSDRQGRDTQYF. Here the CDR3 DNA reads TGTGCCAGCAGTGACCGACAGGGGAGAGATACGCAGTATTTT.

There are a few counts of this clonotype. The CDR3 loop is CASSAAGGPSYEQYF. In DNA, the CDR3 is TGTGCCAGCAGCGCAGCGGGGGGGCCTTCCTACGAGCAGTACTTC. V gene TRBV7-2 combines with J gene TRBJ2-7; 10 bases are a match to TRBD2. Per germline, CDR1 SGHTA and CDR2 FQGNSA. V trimming: 5 bases; J trimming: 1 base; junction bases outside the gene matches: 5. CDR3 length equals 15 residues.

This clonotype was picked up many times. The genes are TRBV2 and TRBJ1-1; D perhaps matches TRBD1 (6 bases). Germline CDR1 reads SNHLY; CDR2 reads FYNNEI. The V end lost 7 bases, the J end lost 5 bases, and 20 bases lay between the germline ends. The CDR3 is 15 amino acids. This chain's CDR3 is CASNLYSGEGTEAFF. The CDR3 DNA follows: TGTGCCAGCAACCTATACTCAGGGGAAGGAACTGAAGCTTTCTTT.

Many counts were recorded for this clonotype. The rearrangement uses TRBV2 and TRBJ2-5; D is perhaps TRBD2 (6 bases). This CDR3 has 15 residues. V was clipped by 6 bases and J by 0 bases, with 14 bases between them. Germline V CDR1 and CDR2: SNHLY, FYNNEI. CDR3 residues: CASRREATYQETQYF. The CDR3 DNA is TGTGCCAGCAGGAGGGAGGCAACCTACCAAGAGACCCAGTACTTC.

The chain is built from TRBV19 and TRBJ1-4, with D possibly being TRBD1 (5 bases). CDR3 length: 18 residues. Looked up from germline, CDR1 is LNHDA and CDR2 is SQIVND (reference sequence). With 7 bases removed from V and 6 bases from J, the gap between germline ends came to 27 bases. This chain's CDR3 is CASKRFTLYIGEDEKLFF. The CDR3 DNA is TGTGCCAGTAAACGCTTTACCCTTTACATAGGGGAGGATGAAAAACTGTTTTTT.

The genes are TRBV11-2 and TRBJ1-2; D ambiguous. Germline V lookup: CDR1 SGHAT, CDR2 FQNNGV. The CDR3 is made up of 15 amino acids. Trimming took 5 bases from V and 1 from J, leaving 14 bases between them. CDR3: CASSMSKRGNYGYTF. CDR3 nucleotides: TGTGCCAGCAGCATGAGTAAGCGGGGTAACTATGGCTACACCTTC. Full variable domain (outside the CDR3, taken from reference TRBV11-2 and TRBJ1-2): EAGVAQSPRYKIIEKRQSVAFWCNPISGHATLYWYQQILGQGPKLLIQFQNNGVVDDSQLPKDRFSAERLKGVDSTLKIQPAKLEDSAVYLCASSMSKRGNYGYTFGSGTRLTVV.